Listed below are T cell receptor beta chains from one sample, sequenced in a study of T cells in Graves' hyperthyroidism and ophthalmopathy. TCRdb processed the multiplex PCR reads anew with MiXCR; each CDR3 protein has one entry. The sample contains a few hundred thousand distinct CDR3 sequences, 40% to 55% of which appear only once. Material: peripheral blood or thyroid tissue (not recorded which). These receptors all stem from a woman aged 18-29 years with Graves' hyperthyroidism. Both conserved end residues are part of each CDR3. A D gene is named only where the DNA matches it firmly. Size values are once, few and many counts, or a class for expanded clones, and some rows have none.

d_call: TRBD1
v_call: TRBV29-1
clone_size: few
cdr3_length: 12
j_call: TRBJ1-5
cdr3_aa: CSPGQGAQPQHF
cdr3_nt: TGCAGCCCGGGACAGGGGGCCCAGCCCCAGCATTTT

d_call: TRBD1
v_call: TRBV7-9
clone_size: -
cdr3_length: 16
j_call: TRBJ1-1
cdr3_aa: CASSLVGTGISTEAFF
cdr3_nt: TGTGCCAGCAGCTTGGTAGGGACAGGGATTTCCACTGAAGCTTTCTTT

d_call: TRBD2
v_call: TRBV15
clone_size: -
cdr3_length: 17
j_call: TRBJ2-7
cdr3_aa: CATSRDGTSGQVFEQYF
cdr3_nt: TGTGCCACCAGCAGAGATGGAACTAGCGGTCAGGTTTTCGAGCAGTACTTC

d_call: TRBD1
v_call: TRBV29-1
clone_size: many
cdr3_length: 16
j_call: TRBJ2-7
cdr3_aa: CSVYRLSNTGGYEQYF
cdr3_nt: TGCAGCGTCTATCGGTTATCGAATACAGGGGGTTACGAGCAGTACTTC

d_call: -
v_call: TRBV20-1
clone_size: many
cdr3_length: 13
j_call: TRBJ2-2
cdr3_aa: CSARMLGTGELFF
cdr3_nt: TGCAGTGCTAGAATGTTAGGCACCGGGGAGCTGTTTTTT

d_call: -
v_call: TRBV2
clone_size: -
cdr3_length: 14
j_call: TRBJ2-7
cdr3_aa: CASSEQGNTYEQYF
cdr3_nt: TGTGCCAGCAGTGAACAAGGAAACACCTACGAGCAGTACTTC

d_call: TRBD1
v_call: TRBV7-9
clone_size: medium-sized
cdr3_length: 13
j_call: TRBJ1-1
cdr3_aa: CATQGQANTEAFF
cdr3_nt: TGTGCCACCCAGGGACAGGCCAACACTGAAGCTTTCTTT

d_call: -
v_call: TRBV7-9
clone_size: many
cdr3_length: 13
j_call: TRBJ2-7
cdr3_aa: CASSLDRPYEQYF
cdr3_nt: TGTGCCAGCAGCTTAGATAGACCTTACGAGCAGTACTTC

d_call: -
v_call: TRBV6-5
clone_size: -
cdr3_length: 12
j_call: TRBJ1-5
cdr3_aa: CASSYGVQPQHF
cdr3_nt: TGTGCCAGCAGTTACGGGGTTCAGCCCCAGCATTTT

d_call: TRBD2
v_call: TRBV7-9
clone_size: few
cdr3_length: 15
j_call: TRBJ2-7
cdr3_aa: CASSPPASGSGEQYF
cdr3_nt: TGTGCCAGCAGCCCCCCGGCTAGCGGGAGCGGCGAGCAGTACTTC

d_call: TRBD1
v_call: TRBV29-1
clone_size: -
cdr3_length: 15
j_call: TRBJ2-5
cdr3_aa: CSLGNPGQTQETQYF
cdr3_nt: TGCAGCTTAGGAAACCCGGGACAGACTCAAGAGACCCAGTACTTC

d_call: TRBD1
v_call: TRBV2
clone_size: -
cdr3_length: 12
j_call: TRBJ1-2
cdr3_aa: CASSEGQGGYTF
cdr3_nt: TGTGCCAGCAGTGAGGGACAGGGGGGTTACACCTTC

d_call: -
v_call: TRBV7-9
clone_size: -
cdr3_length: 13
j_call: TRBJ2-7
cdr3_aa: CASSRGGYYEQYF
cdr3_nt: TGTGCCAGCAGCCGAGGCGGGTACTACGAGCAGTACTTC

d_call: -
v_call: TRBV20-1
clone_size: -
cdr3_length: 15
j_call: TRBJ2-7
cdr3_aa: CSARGWAGSSYEQYF
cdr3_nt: TGCAGTGCTAGAGGGTGGGCGGGTAGCTCCTACGAGCAGTACTTC

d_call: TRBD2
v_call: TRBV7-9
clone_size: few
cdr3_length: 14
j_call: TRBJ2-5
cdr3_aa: CASSLDLAGETQYF
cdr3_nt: TGTGCCAGCAGCTTAGATCTAGCGGGAGAGACCCAGTACTTC

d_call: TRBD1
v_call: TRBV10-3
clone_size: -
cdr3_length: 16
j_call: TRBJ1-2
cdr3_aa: CAISAVRGQGFYGYTF
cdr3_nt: TGTGCCATCAGTGCCGTCAGGGGGCAGGGATTCTATGGCTACACCTTC

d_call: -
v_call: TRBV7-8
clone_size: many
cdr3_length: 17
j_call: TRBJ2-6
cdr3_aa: CASSLVGGNSGANVLTF
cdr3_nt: TGTGCCAGCAGCTTAGTGGGAGGCAACTCTGGGGCCAACGTCCTGACTTTC

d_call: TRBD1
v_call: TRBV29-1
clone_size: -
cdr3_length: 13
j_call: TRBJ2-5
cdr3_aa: CGILTGGWETQYF
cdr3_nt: TGCGGCATCCTGACAGGGGGCTGGGAGACCCAGTACTTC

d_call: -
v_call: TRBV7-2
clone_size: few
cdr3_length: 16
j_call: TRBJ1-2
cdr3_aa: CASRQPGGGNHHGYTF
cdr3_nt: TGTGCCAGCAGGCAGCCGGGGGGGGGGAACCATCATGGCTACACCTTC

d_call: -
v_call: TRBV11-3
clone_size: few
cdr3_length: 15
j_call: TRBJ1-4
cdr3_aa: CASSPTVVFNEKLFF
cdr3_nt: TGTGCCAGCAGCCCCACGGTAGTGTTTAATGAAAAACTGTTTTTT

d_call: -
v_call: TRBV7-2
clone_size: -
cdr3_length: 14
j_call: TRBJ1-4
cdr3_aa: CASSFFSENEKLFF
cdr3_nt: TGTGCCAGCAGCTTTTTTTCAGAAAATGAAAAACTGTTTTTT

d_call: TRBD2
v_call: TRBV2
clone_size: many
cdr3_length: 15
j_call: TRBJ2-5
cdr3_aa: CASSPTSGRQETQYF
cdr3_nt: TGTGCCAGCAGTCCGACTAGCGGGAGGCAAGAGACCCAGTACTTC

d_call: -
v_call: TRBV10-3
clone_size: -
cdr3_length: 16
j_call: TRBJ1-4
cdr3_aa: CASSPIGEGLNEKLFF
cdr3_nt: TGTGCCAGCAGTCCAATAGGGGAAGGGCTTAATGAAAAACTGTTTTTT

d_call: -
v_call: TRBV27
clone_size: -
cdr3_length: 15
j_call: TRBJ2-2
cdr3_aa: CASSLVSGNTGELFF
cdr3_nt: TGTGCCAGCAGTTTAGTGTCAGGCAACACCGGGGAGCTGTTTTTT

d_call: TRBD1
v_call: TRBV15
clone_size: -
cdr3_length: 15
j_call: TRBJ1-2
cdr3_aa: CATSSFRTGGDGYTF
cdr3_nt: TGTGCCACCAGCAGTTTTCGGACAGGGGGCGATGGCTACACCTTC

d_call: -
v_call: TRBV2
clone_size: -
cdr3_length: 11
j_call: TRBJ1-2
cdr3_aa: CASGFGAGYTF
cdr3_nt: TGTGCCAGCGGGTTCGGGGCTGGCTACACCTTC

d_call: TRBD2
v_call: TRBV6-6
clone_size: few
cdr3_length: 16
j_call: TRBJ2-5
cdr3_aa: CASSYGTSGSWETQYF
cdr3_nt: TGTGCCAGCAGTTACGGGACTAGCGGGAGTTGGGAGACCCAGTACTTC

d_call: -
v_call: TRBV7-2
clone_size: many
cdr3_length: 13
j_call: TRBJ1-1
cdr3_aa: CASSFPMNTEAFF
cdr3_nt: TGTGCCAGCAGCTTCCCGATGAACACTGAAGCTTTCTTT